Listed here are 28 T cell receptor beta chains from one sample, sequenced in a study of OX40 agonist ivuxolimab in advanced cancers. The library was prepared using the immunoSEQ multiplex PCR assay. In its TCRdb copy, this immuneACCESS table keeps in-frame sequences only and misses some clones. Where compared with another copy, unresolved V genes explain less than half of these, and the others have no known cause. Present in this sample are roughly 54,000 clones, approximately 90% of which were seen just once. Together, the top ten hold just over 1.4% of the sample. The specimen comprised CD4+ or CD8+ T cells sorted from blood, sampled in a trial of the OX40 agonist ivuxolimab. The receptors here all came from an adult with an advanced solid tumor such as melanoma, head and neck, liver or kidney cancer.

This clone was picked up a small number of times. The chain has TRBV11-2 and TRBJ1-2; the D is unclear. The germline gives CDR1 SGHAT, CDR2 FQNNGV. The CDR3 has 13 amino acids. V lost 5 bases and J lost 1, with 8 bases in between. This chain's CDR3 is CASSPDNNYGYTF. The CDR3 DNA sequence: TGTGCCAGCAGCCCTGACAATAACTATGGCTACACCTTC.

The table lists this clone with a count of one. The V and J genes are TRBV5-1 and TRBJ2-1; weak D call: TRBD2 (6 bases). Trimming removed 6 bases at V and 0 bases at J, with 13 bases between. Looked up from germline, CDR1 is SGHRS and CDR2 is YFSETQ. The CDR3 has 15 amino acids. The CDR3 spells CASKTAGSSYNEQFF. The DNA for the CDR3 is TGCGCCAGCAAGACGGCGGGGAGCTCCTACAATGAGCAGTTCTTC.

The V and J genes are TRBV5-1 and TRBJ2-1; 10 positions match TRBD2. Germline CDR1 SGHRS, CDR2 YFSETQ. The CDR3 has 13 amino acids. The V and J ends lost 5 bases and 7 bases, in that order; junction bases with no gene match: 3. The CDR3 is CASSGSGGNEQFF. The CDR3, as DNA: TGCGCCAGCAGTGGTAGCGGGGGGAATGAGCAGTTCTTC.

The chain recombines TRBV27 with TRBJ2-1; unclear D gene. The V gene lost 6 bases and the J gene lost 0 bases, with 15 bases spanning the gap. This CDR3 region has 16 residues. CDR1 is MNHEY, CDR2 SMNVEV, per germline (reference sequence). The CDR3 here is CASSPTGNPSYNEQFF. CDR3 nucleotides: TGTGCCAGCAGCCCCACGGGCAATCCCTCCTACAATGAGCAGTTCTTC.

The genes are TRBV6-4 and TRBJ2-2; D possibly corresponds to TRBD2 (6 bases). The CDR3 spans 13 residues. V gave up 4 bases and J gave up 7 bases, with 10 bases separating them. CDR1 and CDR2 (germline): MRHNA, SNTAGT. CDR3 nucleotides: TGTGCCAGCAGTGCCCTCGGGGGCGGGGAGCTGTTTTTT. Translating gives CASSALGGGELFF.

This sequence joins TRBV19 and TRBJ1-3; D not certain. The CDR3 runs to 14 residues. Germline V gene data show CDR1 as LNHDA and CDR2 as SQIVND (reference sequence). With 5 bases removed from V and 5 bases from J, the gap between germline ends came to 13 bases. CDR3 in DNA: TGTGCCAGTAGTCCGTCCCGGACCAGAAACACCATATATTTT. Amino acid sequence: CASSPSRTRNTIYF.

The CDR3 DNA follows: TGTGCCAGTAGTATAGTTAGGCAGGGTCCCAATGAGCAGTTCTTC. It translates to CASSIVRQGPNEQFF. This chain links TRBV19 with TRBJ2-1; D is possibly TRBD1 (5 bases). With 1 base removed from V and 6 bases from J, the gap between germline ends came to 13 bases. The CDR3 totals 15 residues. Germline CDR1 LNHDA, CDR2 SQIVND (reference sequence).

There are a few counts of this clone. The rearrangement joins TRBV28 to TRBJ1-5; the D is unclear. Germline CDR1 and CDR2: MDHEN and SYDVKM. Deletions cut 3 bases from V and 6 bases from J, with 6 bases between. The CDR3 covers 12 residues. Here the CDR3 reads CASSFWGQPQHF. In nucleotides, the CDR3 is TGTGCCAGCAGTTTTTGGGGTCAGCCCCAGCATTTT.

CDR3 loop: CASSGRGAGDRYEQYF. CDR3 nucleotides: TGTGCCAGCAGTGGCCGGGGGGCAGGGGATCGTTACGAGCAGTACTTC. V usage is TRBV28 and J usage is TRBJ2-7; possible D gene TRBD2, 7 bases. CDR1 is MDHEN, CDR2 SYDVKM, per germline. The CDR3 loop spans 16 amino acids. Trimming removed 5 bases at V and 4 bases at J, with 21 bases between.

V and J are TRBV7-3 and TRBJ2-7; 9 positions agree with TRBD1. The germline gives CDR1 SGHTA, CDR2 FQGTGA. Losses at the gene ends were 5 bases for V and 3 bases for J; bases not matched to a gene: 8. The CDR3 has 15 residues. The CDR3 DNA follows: TGTGCCAGCAGCATTACCGGGACAGGGATCTACGAGCAGTACTTC. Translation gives CASSITGTGIYEQYF.

CDR3 in DNA: TGCGCCAGCAGCTTGGGTCAGAGTGAAGCTTTCTTT. It translates to CASSLGQSEAFF. This chain joins TRBV5-1 and TRBJ1-1, with no clear D. The germline CDR1 and CDR2 sequences are SGHRS and YFSETQ. V lost 0 bases and J 7 bases, leaving 7 bases between the germline ends. The CDR3 sequence is 12 residues long.

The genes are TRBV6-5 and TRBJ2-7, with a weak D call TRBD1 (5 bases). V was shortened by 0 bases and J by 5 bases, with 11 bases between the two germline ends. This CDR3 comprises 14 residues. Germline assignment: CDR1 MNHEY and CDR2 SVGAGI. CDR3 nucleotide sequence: TGTGCCAGCAGTTACTCGAAGGGGTTCCACGAGCAGTACTTC. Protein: CASSYSKGFHEQYF.

The CDR3 reads CASIPAGSDEQYF. The CDR3 coding sequence is TGTGCCAGCATCCCCGCGGGGTCTGACGAGCAGTACTTC. The chain links TRBV5-5 to TRBJ2-7, with D perhaps TRBD2 (6 bases). The CDR3 runs 13 residues. V lost 6 bases to trimming and J lost 5 bases, with 15 bases between them. Germline V CDR1 and CDR2: SGHKS, YYEKEE (reference sequence).

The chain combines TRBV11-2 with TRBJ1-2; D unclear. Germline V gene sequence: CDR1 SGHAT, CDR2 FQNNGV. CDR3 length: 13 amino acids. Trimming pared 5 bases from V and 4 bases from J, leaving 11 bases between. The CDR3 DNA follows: TGTGCCAGCAGCAACCCCCCAGGCTATGGCTACACCTTC. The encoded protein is CASSNPPGYGYTF.

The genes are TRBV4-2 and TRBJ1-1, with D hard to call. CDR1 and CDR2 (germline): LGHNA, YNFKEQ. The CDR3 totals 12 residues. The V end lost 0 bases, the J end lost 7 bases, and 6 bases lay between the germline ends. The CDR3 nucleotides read TGTGCCAGCAGCCAAGATTACAGTGAAGCTTTCTTT. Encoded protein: CASSQDYSEAFF.

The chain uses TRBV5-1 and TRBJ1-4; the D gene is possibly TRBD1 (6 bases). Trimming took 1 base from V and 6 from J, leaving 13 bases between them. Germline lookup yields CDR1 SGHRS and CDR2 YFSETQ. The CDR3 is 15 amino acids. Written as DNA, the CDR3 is TGCGCCAGCAGCTTGCACACAGGGAACGATGAAAAACTGTTTTTT. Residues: CASSLHTGNDEKLFF.

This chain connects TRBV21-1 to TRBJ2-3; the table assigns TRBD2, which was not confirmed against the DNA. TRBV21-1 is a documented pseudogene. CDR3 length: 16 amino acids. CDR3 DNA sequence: TGTGCCAGCAGCTCCCCGATGGGCGGGCCCGCAGATACGCAGTATTTT. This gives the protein CASSSPMGGPADTQYF.

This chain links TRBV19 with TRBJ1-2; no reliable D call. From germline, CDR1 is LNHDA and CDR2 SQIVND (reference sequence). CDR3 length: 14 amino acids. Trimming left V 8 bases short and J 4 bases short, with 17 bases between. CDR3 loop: CASAPGVGSYGYTF. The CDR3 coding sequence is TGTGCCAGTGCCCCCGGTGTGGGGAGCTATGGCTACACCTTC.

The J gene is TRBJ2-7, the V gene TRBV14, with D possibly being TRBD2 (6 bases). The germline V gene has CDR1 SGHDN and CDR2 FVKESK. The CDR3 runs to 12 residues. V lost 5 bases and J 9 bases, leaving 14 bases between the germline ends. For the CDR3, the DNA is TGTGCCAGCAGCGCCGGCGGGAAGGCGCAGTACTTC. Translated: CASSAGGKAQYF.

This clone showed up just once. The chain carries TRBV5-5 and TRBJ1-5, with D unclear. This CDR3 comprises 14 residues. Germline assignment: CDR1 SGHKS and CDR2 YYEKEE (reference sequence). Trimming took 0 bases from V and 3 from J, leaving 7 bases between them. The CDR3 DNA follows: TGTGCCAGCAGCTTGGACCGCAACAATCAGCCCCAGCATTTT. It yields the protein CASSLDRNNQPQHF.

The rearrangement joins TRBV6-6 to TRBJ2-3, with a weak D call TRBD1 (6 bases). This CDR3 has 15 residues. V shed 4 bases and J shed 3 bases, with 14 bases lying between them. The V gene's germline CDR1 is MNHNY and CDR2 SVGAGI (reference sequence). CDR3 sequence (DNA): TGTGCCAGCAGTTTTCCGGGACAAGAGACAGATACGCAGTATTTT. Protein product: CASSFPGQETDTQYF.

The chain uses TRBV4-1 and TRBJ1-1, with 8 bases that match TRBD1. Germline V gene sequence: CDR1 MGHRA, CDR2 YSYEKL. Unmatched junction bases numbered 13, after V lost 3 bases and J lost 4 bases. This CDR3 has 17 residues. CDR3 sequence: CASSHGAPRGLSTEAFF. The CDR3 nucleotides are TGCGCCAGCAGCCACGGAGCTCCCAGGGGGCTCAGCACTGAAGCTTTCTTT.

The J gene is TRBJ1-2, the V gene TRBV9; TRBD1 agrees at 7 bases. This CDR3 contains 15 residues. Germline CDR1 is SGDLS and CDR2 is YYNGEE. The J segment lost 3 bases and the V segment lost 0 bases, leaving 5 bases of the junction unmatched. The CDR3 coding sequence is TGTGCCAGCAGCGTAGAGGAGGGGGCACACTATGGCTACACCTTC. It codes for CASSVEEGAHYGYTF.

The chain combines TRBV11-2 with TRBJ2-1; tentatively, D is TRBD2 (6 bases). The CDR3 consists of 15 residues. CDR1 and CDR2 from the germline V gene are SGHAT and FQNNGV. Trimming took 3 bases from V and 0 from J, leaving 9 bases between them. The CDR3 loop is CASSFSGGSYNEQFF. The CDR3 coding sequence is TGTGCCAGCAGCTTTAGCGGCGGCTCCTACAATGAGCAGTTCTTC.

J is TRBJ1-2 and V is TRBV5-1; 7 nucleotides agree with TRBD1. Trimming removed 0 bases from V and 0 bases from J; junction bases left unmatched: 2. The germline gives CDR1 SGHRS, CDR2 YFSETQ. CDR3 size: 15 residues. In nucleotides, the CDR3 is TGCGCCAGCAGCTTGGGAGGGACAGCTAACTATGGCTACACCTTC. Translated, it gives CASSLGGTANYGYTF.

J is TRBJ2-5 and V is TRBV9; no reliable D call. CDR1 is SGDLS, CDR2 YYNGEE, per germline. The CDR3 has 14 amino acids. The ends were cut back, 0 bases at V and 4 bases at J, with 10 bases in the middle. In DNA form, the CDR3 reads TGTGCCAGCAGCGTAGAAGGCCTGGGAGAGACCCAGTACTTC. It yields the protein CASSVEGLGETQYF. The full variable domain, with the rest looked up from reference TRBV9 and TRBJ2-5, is DSGVTQTPKHLITATGQRVTLRCSPRSGDLSVYWYQQSLDQGLQFLIQYYNGEERAKGNILERFSAQQFPDLHSELNLSSLELGDSALYFCASSVEGLGETQYFGPGTRLLVL.

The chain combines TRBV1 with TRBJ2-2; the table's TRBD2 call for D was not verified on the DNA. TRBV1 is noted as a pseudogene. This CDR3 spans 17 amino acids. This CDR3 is CTSSQEILAGFTGELFF. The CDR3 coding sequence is TGCACCAGCAGCCAAGAGATCCTAGCGGGGTTCACCGGGGAGCTGTTTTTT.

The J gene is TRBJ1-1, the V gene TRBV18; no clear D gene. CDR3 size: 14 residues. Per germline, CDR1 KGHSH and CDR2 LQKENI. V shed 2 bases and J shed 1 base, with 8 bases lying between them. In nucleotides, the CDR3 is TGTGCCAGCTCACCAAACGAGTGGAACACTGAAGCTTTCTTT. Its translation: CASSPNEWNTEAFF.